This T cell receptor beta chain was sequenced in a study of blood T cell repertoires in COVID-19. Whole-study context: Researchers got acute and convalescent COVID-19 samples from the United States, Italy and Spain. T cells, B-cell-depleted T cells, or PBMCs provided the cDNA or gDNA that served as material.

Repertoires were generated with immunoSEQ multiplex PCR, while TCRdb's copy carries only in-frame clones and drops some. The data contain roughly 250,000 clones, about nine tenths of them singletons. The cohort comprised adults aged 18 to 89 years residing in 24 US areas. Cohort placement rested on clinical history that participants reported themselves. The sample comprised PBMCs or T cells enriched from blood (not recorded which). This clonotype was sampled from a woman aged 25 to 39 with acute COVID-19.

In DNA form, the CDR3 reads TGTGCCAGCAGCACGACTAACACAGATACGCAGTATTTT. Amino acids: CASSTTNTDTQYF. This sequence joins TRBV13 and TRBJ2-3, with a weak D call TRBD2 (5 bases). CDR3 length: 13 residues. V shed 5 bases and J shed 2 bases, with 8 bases lying between them. From germline, CDR1 is PRHDT and CDR2 FYEKMQ (reference sequence). Full variable domain (missing parts from reference TRBV13 and TRBJ2-3): AAGVIQSPRHLIKEKRETATLKCYPIPRHDTVYWYQQGPGQDPQFLISFYEKMQSDKGSIPDRFSAQQFSDYHSELNMSSLELGDSALYFCASSTTNTDTQYFGPGTRLTVL.